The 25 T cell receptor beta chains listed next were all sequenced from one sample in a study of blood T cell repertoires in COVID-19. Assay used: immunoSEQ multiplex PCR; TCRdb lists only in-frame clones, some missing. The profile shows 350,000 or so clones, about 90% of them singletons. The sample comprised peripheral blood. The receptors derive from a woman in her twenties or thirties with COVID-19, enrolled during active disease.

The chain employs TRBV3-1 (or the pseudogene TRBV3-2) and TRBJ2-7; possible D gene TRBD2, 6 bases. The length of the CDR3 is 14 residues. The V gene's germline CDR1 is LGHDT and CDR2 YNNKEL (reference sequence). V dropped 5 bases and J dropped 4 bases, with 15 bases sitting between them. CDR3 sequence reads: CASSSRSSAYEQYF. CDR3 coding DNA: TGTGCCAGCAGCTCCCGGTCTAGCGCATACGAGCAGTACTTC.

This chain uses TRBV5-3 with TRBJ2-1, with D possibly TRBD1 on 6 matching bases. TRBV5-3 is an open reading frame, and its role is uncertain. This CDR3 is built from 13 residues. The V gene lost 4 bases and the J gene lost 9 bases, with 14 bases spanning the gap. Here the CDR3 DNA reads TGTGCCAGAAGCAACACAGGGCGTGCTGAGCAGTTCTTC. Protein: CARSNTGRAEQFF.

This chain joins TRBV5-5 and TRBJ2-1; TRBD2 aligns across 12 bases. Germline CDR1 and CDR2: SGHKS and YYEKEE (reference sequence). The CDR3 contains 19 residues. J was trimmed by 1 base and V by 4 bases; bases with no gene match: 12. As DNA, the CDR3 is TGTGCCAGCAGCCCATTGGGGAGGACTAGCGGGACGTCCTACAATGAGCAGTTCTTC. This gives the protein CASSPLGRTSGTSYNEQFF.

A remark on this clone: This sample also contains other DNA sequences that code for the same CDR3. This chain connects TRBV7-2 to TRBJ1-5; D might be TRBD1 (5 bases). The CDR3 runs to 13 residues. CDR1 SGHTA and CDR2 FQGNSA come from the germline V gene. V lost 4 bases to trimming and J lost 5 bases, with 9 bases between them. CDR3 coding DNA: TGTGCCAGCAGCTCCCAGGGTGATCAGCCCCAGCATTTT. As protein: CASSSQGDQPQHF.

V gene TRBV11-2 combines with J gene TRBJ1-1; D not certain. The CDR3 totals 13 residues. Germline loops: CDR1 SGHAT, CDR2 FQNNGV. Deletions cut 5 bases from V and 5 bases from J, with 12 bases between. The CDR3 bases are TGTGCCAGCAGCCTTACCCTCGGGACTGAAGCTTTCTTT. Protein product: CASSLTLGTEAFF.

Here the CDR3 reads CASSWDIGLAGNTEQFF. The CDR3 DNA reads TGTGCCAGCAGCTGGGATATCGGACTAGCGGGCAACACTGAGCAGTTCTTC. The chain recombines TRBV7-9 with TRBJ2-1; 11 nucleotides match TRBD2. The CDR3 runs 17 residues. V lost 4 bases to trimming and J lost 9 bases; unmatched junction nucleotides: 14. Per germline, CDR1 SEHNR and CDR2 FQNEAQ (reference sequence).

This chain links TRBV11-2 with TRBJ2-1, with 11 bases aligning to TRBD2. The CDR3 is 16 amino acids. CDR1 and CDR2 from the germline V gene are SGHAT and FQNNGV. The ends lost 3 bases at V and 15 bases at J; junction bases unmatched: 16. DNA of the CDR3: TGTGCCAGCAGCTTTACGACTAGCGGGATTCCTGGAGGATTGTTCTTC. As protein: CASSFTTSGIPGGLFF. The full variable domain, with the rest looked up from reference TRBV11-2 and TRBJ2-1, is EAGVAQSPRYKIIEKRQSVAFWCNPISGHATLYWYQQILGQGPKLLIQFQNNGVVDDSQLPKDRFSAERLKGVDSTLKIQPAKLEDSAVYLCASSFTTSGIPGGLFFGPGTRLTVL.

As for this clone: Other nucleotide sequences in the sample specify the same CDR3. The CDR3 is CASSLTGIYGYTF. CDR3 sequence (DNA): TGTGCCAGCAGTCTGACAGGGATCTATGGCTACACCTTC. The chain carries TRBV28 and TRBJ1-2; TRBD1 matches at 7 bases. The CDR3 covers 13 residues. From germline, CDR1 is MDHEN and CDR2 SYDVKM. Trimming took 5 bases from V and 4 from J; bases not matched to a gene: 4.

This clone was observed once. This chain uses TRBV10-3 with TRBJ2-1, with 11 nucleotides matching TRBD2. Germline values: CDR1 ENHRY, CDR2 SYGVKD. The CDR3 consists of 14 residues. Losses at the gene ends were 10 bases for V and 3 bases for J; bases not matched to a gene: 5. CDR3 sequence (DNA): TGTGCCACCCGACTAGCGGGAATCTACAATGAGCAGTTCTTC. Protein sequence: CATRLAGIYNEQFF.

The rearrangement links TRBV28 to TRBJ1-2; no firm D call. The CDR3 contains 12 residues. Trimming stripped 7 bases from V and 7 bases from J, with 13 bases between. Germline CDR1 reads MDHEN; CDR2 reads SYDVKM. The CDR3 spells CASNDLRGGYTF. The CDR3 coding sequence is TGTGCCAGCAATGACCTCCGGGGTGGCTACACCTTC.

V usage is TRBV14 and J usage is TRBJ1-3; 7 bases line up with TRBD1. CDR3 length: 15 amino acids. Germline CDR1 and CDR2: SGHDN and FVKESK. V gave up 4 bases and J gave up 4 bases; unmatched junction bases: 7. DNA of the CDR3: TGTGCCAGCAGCCGACTGGGACAGTGGGGAAACACCATATATTTT. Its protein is CASSRLGQWGNTIYF.

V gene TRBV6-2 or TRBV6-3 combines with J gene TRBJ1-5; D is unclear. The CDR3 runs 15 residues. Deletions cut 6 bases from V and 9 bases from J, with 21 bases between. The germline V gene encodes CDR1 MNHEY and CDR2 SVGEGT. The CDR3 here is CASSPDFGGITPQHF. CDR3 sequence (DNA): TGTGCCAGCAGCCCAGATTTCGGAGGGATCACGCCCCAGCATTTT.

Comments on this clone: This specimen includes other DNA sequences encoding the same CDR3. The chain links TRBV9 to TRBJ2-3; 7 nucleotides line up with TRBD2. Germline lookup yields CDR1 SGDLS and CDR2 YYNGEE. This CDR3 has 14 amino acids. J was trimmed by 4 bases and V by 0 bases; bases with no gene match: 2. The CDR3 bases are TGTGCCAGCAGCGTAGGCGGGAGAGCAGATACGCAGTATTTT. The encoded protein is CASSVGGRADTQYF.

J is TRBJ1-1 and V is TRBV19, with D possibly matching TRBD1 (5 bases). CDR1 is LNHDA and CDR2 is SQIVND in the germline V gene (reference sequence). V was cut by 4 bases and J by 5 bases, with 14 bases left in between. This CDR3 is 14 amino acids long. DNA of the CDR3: TGTGCCAGTAGTAGAGACAGTCTGAGGACTGAAGCTTTCTTT. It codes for CASSRDSLRTEAFF.

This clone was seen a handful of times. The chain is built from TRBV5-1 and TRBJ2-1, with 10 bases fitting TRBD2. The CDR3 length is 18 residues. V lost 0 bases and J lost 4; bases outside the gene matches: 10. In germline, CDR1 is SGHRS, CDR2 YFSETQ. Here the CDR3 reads CASSLAVAGGHQYNEQFF. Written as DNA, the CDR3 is TGCGCCAGCAGCTTGGCAGTAGCGGGAGGCCACCAGTACAATGAGCAGTTCTTC.

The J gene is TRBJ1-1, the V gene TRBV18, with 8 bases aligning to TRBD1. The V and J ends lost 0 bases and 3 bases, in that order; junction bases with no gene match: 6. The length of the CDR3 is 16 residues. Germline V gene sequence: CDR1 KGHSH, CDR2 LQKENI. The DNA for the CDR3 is TGTGCCAGCTCACCACCTCCAGGGGGCCTGGACACTGAAGCTTTCTTT. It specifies CASSPPPGGLDTEAFF.

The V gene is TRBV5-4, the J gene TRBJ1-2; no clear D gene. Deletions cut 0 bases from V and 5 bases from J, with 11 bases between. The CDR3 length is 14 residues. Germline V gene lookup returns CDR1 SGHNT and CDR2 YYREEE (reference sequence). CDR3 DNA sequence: TGTGCCAGCAGCTTGGTGAGATCTTCGTATGGCTACACCTTC. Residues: CASSLVRSSYGYTF.

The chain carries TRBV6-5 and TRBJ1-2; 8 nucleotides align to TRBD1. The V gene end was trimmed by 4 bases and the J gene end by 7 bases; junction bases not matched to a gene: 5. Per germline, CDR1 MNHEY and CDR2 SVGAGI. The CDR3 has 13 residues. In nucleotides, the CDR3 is TGTGCCAGCAGTTTTGGACAGGGTTCTGGCTACACCTTC. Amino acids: CASSFGQGSGYTF.

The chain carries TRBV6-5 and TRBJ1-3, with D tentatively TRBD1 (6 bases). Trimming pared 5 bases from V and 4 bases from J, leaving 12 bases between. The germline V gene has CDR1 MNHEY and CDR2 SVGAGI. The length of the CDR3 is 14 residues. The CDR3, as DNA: TGTGCCAGCAGTCCGGGGGGGGCAGGAAACACCATATATTTT. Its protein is CASSPGGAGNTIYF.

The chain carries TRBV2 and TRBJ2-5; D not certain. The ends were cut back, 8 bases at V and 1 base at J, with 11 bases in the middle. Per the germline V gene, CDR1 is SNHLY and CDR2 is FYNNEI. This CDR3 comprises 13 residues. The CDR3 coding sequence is TGTGCCAGCTCGGCAGGCCCCCAAGAGACCCAGTACTTC. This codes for CASSAGPQETQYF.

The CDR3 bases are TGCGCCAGCAGCCCCAACGTGGGGGGAGAGACCCAGTACTTC. The encoded protein is CASSPNVGGETQYF. The chain has TRBV4-1 and TRBJ2-5; possible D gene TRBD2, 6 bases. CDR1 and CDR2 (germline): MGHRA, YSYEKL. The CDR3 extends over 14 amino acids. The V and J ends lost 4 bases and 4 bases respectively, with 13 bases between them.

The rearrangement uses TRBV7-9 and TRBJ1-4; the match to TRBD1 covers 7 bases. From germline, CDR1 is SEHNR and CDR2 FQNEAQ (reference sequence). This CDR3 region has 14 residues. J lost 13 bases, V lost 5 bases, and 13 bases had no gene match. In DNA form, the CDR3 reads TGTGCCAGCAGCCCCGGGACAGCCGAAGGGAGACTGTTTTTT. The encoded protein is CASSPGTAEGRLFF.

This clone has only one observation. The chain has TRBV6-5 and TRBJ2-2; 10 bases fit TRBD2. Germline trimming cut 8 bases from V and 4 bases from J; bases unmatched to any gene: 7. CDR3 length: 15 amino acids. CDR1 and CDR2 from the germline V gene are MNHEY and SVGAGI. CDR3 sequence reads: CASSPRTSGTGELFF. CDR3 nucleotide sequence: TGTGCCAGCTCCCCCCGGACTAGCGGCACCGGGGAGCTGTTTTTT.

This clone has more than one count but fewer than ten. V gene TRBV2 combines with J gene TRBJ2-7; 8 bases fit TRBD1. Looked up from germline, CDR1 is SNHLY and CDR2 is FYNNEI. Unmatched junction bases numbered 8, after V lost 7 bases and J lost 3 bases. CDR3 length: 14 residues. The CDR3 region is CASNAGTGRYEQYF. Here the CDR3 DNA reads TGTGCCAGCAACGCCGGGACAGGCCGCTACGAGCAGTACTTC.

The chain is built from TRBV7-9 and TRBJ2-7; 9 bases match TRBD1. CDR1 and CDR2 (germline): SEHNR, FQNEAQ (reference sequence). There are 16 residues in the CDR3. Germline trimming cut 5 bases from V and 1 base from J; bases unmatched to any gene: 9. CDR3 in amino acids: CASSMAGTGRSYEQYF. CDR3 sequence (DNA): TGTGCCAGCAGCATGGCCGGGACAGGGAGGTCCTACGAGCAGTACTTC.